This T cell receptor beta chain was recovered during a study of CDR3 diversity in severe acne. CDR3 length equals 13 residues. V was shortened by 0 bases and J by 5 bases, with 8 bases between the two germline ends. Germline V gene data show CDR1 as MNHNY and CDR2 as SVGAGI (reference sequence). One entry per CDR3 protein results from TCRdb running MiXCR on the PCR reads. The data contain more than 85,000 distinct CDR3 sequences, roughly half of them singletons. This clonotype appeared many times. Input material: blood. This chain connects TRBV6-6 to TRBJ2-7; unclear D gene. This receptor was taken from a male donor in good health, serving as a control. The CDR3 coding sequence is TGTGCCAGCAGTTACTCGAATCGGGACGAGCAGTACTTC. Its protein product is CASSYSNRDEQYF.